A single sample gave rise to the 29 T cell receptor beta chains below, sequenced in a study of tumor-infiltrating lymphocytes in primary liver carcinoma. TCR beta cDNA was made from 500 ng total RNA with a constant-region primer. ARM-PCR was slightly modified, and three nested multiplex PCR rounds with it gave rise to the TCR beta libraries. It was with TRBV1-TRBV30 forward primers and a C-beta reverse primer that the first two PCR rounds were run, at approximately 10 cycles each. TCRdb redid the calling of the multiplex PCR reads with MiXCR, one entry per CDR3 protein. This repertoire shows approximately 330,000 distinct CDR3 sequences, less than 65% found once; its top ten account for about 6%. They got blood RNA out of unsorted whole blood and also pulled out germline DNA. The specimen was peripheral blood. Receptor source: a man in his forties with primary liver carcinoma and hepatitis B virus infection.

Notes on this clonotype: A much larger clone differs by one base, so this may be a read error. CDR3 loop: CASGTLEGVAQHF. The CDR3 nucleotides are TGTGCCAGCGGGACCCTTGAGGGGGTGGCCCAGCATTTT. The chain employs TRBV28 and TRBJ1-5, with D possibly being TRBD1 (6 bases). The CDR3 length is 13 residues. Deletions cut 8 bases from V and 11 bases from J, with 19 bases between. Germline V gene lookup returns CDR1 MDHEN and CDR2 SYDVKM. The whole variable domain, remainder taken from reference TRBV28 and TRBJ1-5, is DVKVTQSSRYLVKRTGEKVFLECVQDMDHENMFWYRQDPGLGLRLIYFSYDVKMKEKGDIPEGYSVSREKKERFSLILESASTNQTSMYLCASGTLEGVAQHFGDGTRLSIL.

Here the CDR3 DNA reads TGTGCCAGCAGCTTAGGTGGAGGGTCAACCTGTGGTGAGCAGTTCTTC. As protein: CASSLGGGSTCGEQFF. The chain links TRBV11-1 to TRBJ2-1; D is perhaps TRBD2 (6 bases). This CDR3 spans 16 amino acids. Trimming pared 1 base from V and 9 bases from J, leaving 19 bases between. Germline V CDR1 and CDR2: SGHAT, FQDESV (reference sequence).

In this sample, this clonotype turned up a few times. The V call is TRBV7-8, the J call TRBJ2-1; D gene unclear. Trimming left V 0 bases short and J 5 bases short, with 8 bases between. The CDR3 extends over 14 amino acids. The germline V gene has CDR1 SGHVS and CDR2 FQNEAQ. For the CDR3, the DNA is TGTGCCAGCAGCTTAGCCCGGAGACACAATGAGCAGTTCTTC. Translation gives CASSLARRHNEQFF.

This clonotype was seen many times. The chain combines TRBV12-3 or TRBV12-4 with TRBJ2-1, with unresolved D. Between the trimmed V and J ends, which lost 3 bases and 5 bases, there was a span of 8 bases. The CDR3 sequence is 13 residues long. CDR3 DNA: TGTGCCAGCAGTTTTGTCAGGAACAATGAGCAGTTCTTC. This translates into CASSFVRNNEQFF.

The chain couples TRBV6-1 to TRBJ2-5; 16 nucleotides align to TRBD2. The CDR3 contains 16 residues. The germline gives CDR1 MNHNS, CDR2 SASEGT. The ends lost 6 bases at V and 9 bases at J; junction bases unmatched: 10. CDR3 bases: TGTGCCAGCAGACTCGGGACTAGCGGGAGGGTCAGGGCCCAGTACTTC. Translating it yields CASRLGTSGRVRAQYF.

The genes are TRBV5-1 and TRBJ2-2; 7 bases are shared with TRBD2. CDR3 size: 14 residues. Germline loops: CDR1 SGHRS, CDR2 YFSETQ. Losses at the gene ends were 3 bases for V and 4 bases for J; bases not matched to a gene: 3. The CDR3 is CASSSAGVTGELFF. The CDR3, as DNA: TGCGCCAGCAGCTCGGCGGGAGTCACCGGGGAGCTGTTTTTT. Using reference TRBV5-1 and TRBJ2-2 for the parts outside the CDR3, the full variable domain is KAGVTQTPRYLIKTRGQQVTLSCSPISGHRSVSWYQQTPGQGLQFLFEYFSETQRNKGNFPGRFSGRQFSNSRSEMNVSTLELGDSALYLCASSSAGVTGELFFGEGSRLTVL.

With respect to this clonotype: This sequence may be a read error, since a much larger clone differs from it by one base. The chain combines TRBV12-3 or TRBV12-4 with TRBJ2-1; D is unresolved. This CDR3 contains 11 residues. The CDR3 region has the DNA TGTGCCAGCAGCCAGAGCCACCAGATGGGCTTC. It specifies CASSQSHQMGF.

In the case of this clonotype: A much larger clone is a single base away; this may be a read error. The CDR3 region is CASSPTGTGGSQRVGYTF. In DNA form, the CDR3 reads TGTGCCAGCAGTCCTACCGGGACAGGGGGTAGCCAGCGTGTTGGCTACACCTTC. The V and J genes are TRBV6-6 and TRBJ1-2, with 11 bases identical to TRBD1. The trim removed 5 bases at V and 7 bases at J, leaving 18 bases unmatched. Germline loops: CDR1 MNHNY, CDR2 SVGAGI (reference sequence). This CDR3 is built from 18 residues.

This rearrangement joins TRBV24-1 to TRBJ2-1; 7 nucleotides match TRBD1. There are 16 residues in the CDR3. The V and J ends lost 3 bases and 2 bases, in that order; junction bases with no gene match: 6. CDR1 and CDR2 (germline): KGHDR, SFDVKD. The CDR3 DNA reads as TGTGCCACCAGTGATCGTACAGGGGTAGCCTACAATGAGCAGTTCTTC. It encodes CATSDRTGVAYNEQFF.

To note about this clonotype: Just one base apart from a much larger clone, this may be a read error. The rearrangement joins TRBV6-6 to TRBJ1-5, with TRBD1 matching over 8 bases. With 6 bases clipped from V and 7 bases from J, the junction kept 11 bases outside the gene matches. Germline CDR1 is MNHNY and CDR2 is SVGAGI (reference sequence). The CDR3 covers 15 residues. This chain's CDR3 is CASSFSGQESQPQHF. The CDR3 DNA reads as TGTGCCAGCAGCTTCTCGGGACAGGAAAGCCAGCCCCAGCATTTT.

In this sample, this clonotype turned up a few times. V usage is TRBV5-6 and J usage is TRBJ2-3, with D unresolved. The V end lost 0 bases, the J end lost 1 base, and 9 bases lay between the germline ends. CDR3 length: 15 amino acids. Looked up from germline, CDR1 is SGHDT and CDR2 is YYEEEE. This chain's CDR3 is CASSLVVGGTDTQYF. The CDR3 region has the DNA TGTGCCAGCAGCTTGGTTGTGGGTGGCACAGATACGCAGTATTTT.

The chain is built from TRBV11-3 and TRBJ1-1, with 9 nucleotides matching TRBD1. The trim removed 7 bases at V and 10 bases at J, leaving 10 bases unmatched. Germline V gene sequence: CDR1 SGHNT, CDR2 YENEEA. This CDR3 has 13 residues. The chain's CDR3 is CASNLGQGTRAFF. In DNA form, the CDR3 reads TGTGCCAGCAACCTTGGACAGGGGACAAGAGCTTTCTTT.

The V call is TRBV11-2, the J call TRBJ2-3, with 7 positions matching TRBD2. The V and J ends lost 6 bases and 4 bases, in that order; junction bases with no gene match: 7. Germline V gene lookup returns CDR1 SGHAT and CDR2 FQNNGV. The CDR3 sequence is 14 residues long. The CDR3 nucleotides are TGTGCCAGCAGGTGCCTCACTAGCGCAGATACGCAGTATTTT. Translating it yields CASRCLTSADTQYF.

V usage is TRBV7-2 and J usage is TRBJ2-2; 7 positions agree with TRBD2. The CDR3 sequence is 14 residues long. CDR1 and CDR2 from the germline V gene are SGHTA and FQGNSA. V shed 5 bases and J 8 bases; nucleotides not matched to a gene: 8. This CDR3 is CASSITSALGELFF. The DNA for the CDR3 is TGTGCCAGCAGCATAACTAGCGCACTAGGGGAGCTGTTTTTT.

This clonotype was seen only a few times. The rearrangement uses TRBV7-8 and TRBJ2-2; no definite D call. Trimming stripped 1 base from V and 5 bases from J, with 14 bases between. This CDR3 contains 16 residues. Germline values: CDR1 SGHVS, CDR2 FQNEAQ. CDR3 coding DNA: TGTGCCAGCAGCTTAGTGGCGCAGTGGGTAACCGGGGAGCTGTTTTTT. Residues: CASSLVAQWVTGELFF.

This clonotype was recorded a few times. The V and J genes are TRBV10-3 and TRBJ2-7, with 11 bases that match TRBD2. V was pared by 6 bases and J by 3 bases, with 7 bases of the junction left unmatched. The CDR3 is made up of 15 amino acids. CDR1 is ENHRY and CDR2 is SYGVKD in the germline V gene. The CDR3 DNA sequence: TGTGCCATCAGCGAGGGACTAGCGGCGTACTACGAGCAGTACTTC. Its protein product is CAISEGLAAYYEQYF.

This chain joins TRBV7-9 and TRBJ2-1; a possible D gene is TRBD2 (5 bases). V lost 9 bases and J 10 bases, leaving 25 bases between the germline ends. CDR3 length: 15 residues. Germline CDR1 SEHNR, CDR2 FQNEAQ (reference sequence). The DNA for the CDR3 is TGTGCCAGTAGCCCGAAACAACGGGAAAGCGAGGAGCAGTTCTTC. Residues: CASSPKQRESEEQFF.

This clonotype was counted many times. The chain combines TRBV5-6 with TRBJ2-7; 8 positions agree with TRBD2. Germline CDR1 and CDR2: SGHDT and YYEEEE. This CDR3 comprises 16 residues. V was clipped by 4 bases and J by 4 bases; unmatched bases: 13. CDR3 loop: CASSQDGTRVSYEQYF. The CDR3 DNA follows: TGTGCCAGCAGCCAGGACGGGACTAGGGTTTCGTACGAGCAGTACTTC.

The rearrangement joins TRBV7-9 to TRBJ2-7; D may be TRBD1 (6 bases). CDR1 is SEHNR, CDR2 FQNEAQ, per germline (reference sequence). V dropped 5 bases and J dropped 0 bases, with 11 bases sitting between them. The CDR3 runs to 14 residues. CDR3 nucleotides: TGTGCCAGCAGCCCACAGGGTAACTCCTACGAGCAGTACTTC. Its translation: CASSPQGNSYEQYF.

The V call is TRBV28, the J call TRBJ1-2; D not resolved. The CDR3 sequence is 13 residues long. Deletions cut 2 bases from V and 4 bases from J, with 8 bases between. The germline V gene has CDR1 MDHEN and CDR2 SYDVKM. CDR3 sequence reads: CASSLKLGYGYTF. CDR3 nucleotides: TGTGCCAGCAGTTTAAAGCTTGGCTATGGCTACACCTTC.

Many counts were recorded for this clonotype. The chain uses TRBV11-2 and TRBJ2-5; perhaps TRBD1 as D (5 bases). This CDR3 is built from 13 residues. V lost 2 bases and J 9 bases, leaving 13 bases between the germline ends. Germline V lookup: CDR1 SGHAT, CDR2 FQNNGV. This CDR3 reads CASSLSSIGAQYF. In DNA form, the CDR3 reads TGTGCCAGCAGCTTATCTAGTATAGGGGCCCAGTACTTC.

As to this clonotype: Possible read error: a much larger clone is one base away. CDR3 in amino acids: CASSEQGEGCEQYF. CDR3 DNA: TGCGCCAGCAGCGAACAGGGGGAAGGGTGCGAGCAGTACTTC. This chain joins TRBV4-3 and TRBJ2-7; 8 bases match TRBD1. V dropped 5 bases and J dropped 6; count of bases not matched to a gene: 9. Looked up from germline, CDR1 is LGHNA and CDR2 is YSLEER. CDR3 length equals 14 residues.

In this sample, this clonotype turned up once. A much larger clone differs from this one at a single base, so this may be a read error. The rearrangement joins TRBV6-1 to TRBJ2-7; D is unresolved. The germline V gene encodes CDR1 MNHNS and CDR2 SASEGT. This CDR3 spans 13 amino acids. The CDR3 loop is CASSEMTRYDQYF. CDR3 sequence (DNA): TGTGCCAGCAGTGAGATGACCCGCTACGACCAGTACTTC.

As for this clonotype: Just one base apart from a much larger clone, this may be a read error. The chain has TRBV5-8 and TRBJ2-7; the D is unclear. Germline CDR1 and CDR2: SGHTS and YDEGEE. CDR3 length: 11 residues. V was shortened by 6 bases and J by 5 bases, with 9 bases between the two germline ends. This CDR3 is CASTSTNEQYF. The CDR3 DNA follows: TGTGCCAGCACCTCGACGAACGAGCAGTACTTC.

The chain joins TRBV5-1 to TRBJ2-5, with D perhaps matching TRBD1 (6 bases). There are 13 residues in the CDR3. Germline V CDR1 and CDR2: SGHRS, YFSETQ. Trimming took off 5 bases at V and 1 base at J, with 9 bases between the two ends. The CDR3 DNA is TGCGCCAGCAGAATGGACAGCCAAGAGACCCAGTACTTC. It encodes CASRMDSQETQYF.

The gene calls are TRBV2 and TRBJ2-5, with TRBD1 matching over 12 bases. Losses at the gene ends were 5 bases for V and 4 bases for J; bases not matched to a gene: 5. Germline CDR1 and CDR2: SNHLY and FYNNEI. This CDR3 comprises 15 residues. CDR3 sequence: CASSRDRGLGETQYF. CDR3 nucleotide sequence: TGTGCCAGCAGTCGGGACAGGGGGCTGGGAGAGACCCAGTACTTC. Complete variable domain (other parts from reference TRBV2 and TRBJ2-5): EPEVTQTPSHQVTQMGQEVILRCVPISNHLYFYWYRQILGQKVEFLVSFYNNEISEKSEIFDDQFSVERPDGSNFTLKIRSTKLEDSAMYFCASSRDRGLGETQYFGPGTRLLVL.

Many counts were recorded for this clonotype. This rearrangement joins TRBV11-2 to TRBJ2-7, with no clear D. Per the germline V gene, CDR1 is SGHAT and CDR2 is FQNNGV. The CDR3 contains 16 residues. V gave up 5 bases and J gave up 3 bases, with 20 bases separating them. The CDR3 DNA sequence: TGTGCCAGCAGCCCAATCAAGGGTATTCTCGACTACGAGCAGTACTTC. Translation: CASSPIKGILDYEQYF.

To note about this clonotype: The junction and the germline gene differ at one end; a read error may be behind it. The chain joins TRBV11-2 to TRBJ2-7; TRBD2 aligns across 10 bases. CDR1 is SGHAT, CDR2 FQNNGV, per germline. There are 15 residues in the CDR3. The CDR3 protein is CTSSFFLASGGEQYF. CDR3 bases: TGTACCAGCAGCTTTTTCTTAGCTAGCGGGGGAGAGCAGTACTTC. Supplemented by reference TRBV11-2 and TRBJ2-7, the full variable domain reads EAGVAQSPRYKIIEKRQSVAFWCNPISGHATLYWYQQILGQGPKLLIQFQNNGVVDDSQLPKDRFSAERLKGVDSTLKIQPAKLEDSAVYLCTSSFFLASGGEQYFGPGTRLTVT.

Details on this clonotype: The germline gene is not matched at one end of the junction; a read error may be the cause. The chain links TRBV11-1 to TRBJ2-1; a weak D match, TRBD1 (6 bases). The CDR3 runs 20 residues. From germline, CDR1 is SGHAT and CDR2 FQDESV (reference sequence). The CDR3 nucleotides read TGTGCCGGCAGCTTCCCTCAGGCAGTAGATGCAGCCCAGGGGCACAATGAGCAGTTCTTC. As protein: CAGSFPQAVDAAQGHNEQFF.